What follows are 24 T cell receptor beta chains derived from one specimen sequenced in a study of metastatic and nonmetastatic thyroid tumors. MiXCR re-clonotyped the PCR reads for TCRdb. The sample lists about 11,000 clones; 38% were seen once. Prior to thyroid surgery, none of the patients had received any treatment. Sequences were obtained from tumor tissue. These TCRs come from a female donor with papillary thyroid cancer or a benign thyroid nodule (not recorded which). Some clones in this sample may be carry-over from other donors' samples.

In this sample, this clone turned up a few times. This chain uses TRBV6-1 with TRBJ2-1; 11 bases agree with TRBD2. Looked up from germline, CDR1 is MNHNS and CDR2 is SASEGT. The CDR3 is 13 amino acids. Written as DNA, the CDR3 is TGTACATCCCTAGCGGGAGGTGGAAATGAGCAGTTCTTC. Protein product: CTSLAGGGNEQFF.

This chain links TRBV19 with TRBJ1-1, with 11 positions matching TRBD1. Germline V gene data show CDR1 as LNHDA and CDR2 as SQIVND (reference sequence). Trimming cost V 3 bases and J 6 bases; bases outside gene matches: 3. This CDR3 has 14 residues. The CDR3 region has the DNA TGTGCCAGTAGTATTGGGGACAGGGGGGCTGAAGCTTTCTTT. Translation: CASSIGDRGAEAFF.

The chain links TRBV12-5 to TRBJ2-1; 9 bases fit TRBD1. V gave up 1 base and J gave up 5 bases; unmatched junction bases: 3. The length of the CDR3 is 15 residues. Germline CDR1 and CDR2: LGHNT and FRNRAP. This CDR3 is CASGLAGQGDNEQFF. DNA of the CDR3: TGTGCTAGTGGTTTGGCGGGACAGGGTGACAATGAGCAGTTCTTC.

V usage is TRBV10-1 and J usage is TRBJ1-6, with 11 bases lining up with TRBD1. The trim removed 6 bases at V and 9 bases at J, leaving 7 bases unmatched. The CDR3 loop spans 15 amino acids. Germline CDR1 WNHNN, CDR2 SYGVQD (reference sequence). CDR3 protein: CASSDGQGAGSPLHF. The DNA for the CDR3 is TGCGCCAGCAGCGATGGACAGGGGGCCGGTTCACCCCTCCACTTT.

The genes are TRBV11-3 and TRBJ2-7; perhaps TRBD2 as D (6 bases). The CDR3 runs 16 residues. CDR1 and CDR2 from the germline V gene are SGHNT and YENEEA. Deletions cut 10 bases from V and 3 bases from J, with 25 bases between. This CDR3 is CATKPNGVAEDYEQYF. DNA of the CDR3: TGTGCCACAAAGCCAAACGGAGTAGCGGAAGACTACGAGCAGTACTTC. Together with reference TRBV11-3 and TRBJ2-7, the CDR3 gives the full variable domain: EAGVVQSPRYKIIEKKQPVAFWCNPISGHNTLYWYLQNLGQGPELLIRYENEEAVDDSQLPKDRFSAERLKGVDSTLKIQPAELGDSAVYLCATKPNGVAEDYEQYFGPGTRLTVT.

The chain couples TRBV15 to TRBJ2-1, with D perhaps TRBD1 or TRBD2 (5 bases each). Per germline, CDR1 LNHNV and CDR2 YYDKDF (reference sequence). This CDR3 comprises 14 residues. Trimming took 2 bases from V and 6 from J, leaving 11 bases between them. CDR3: CATSRRDPFNEQFF. DNA for the CDR3: TGTGCCACCAGCAGACGGGACCCCTTCAATGAGCAGTTCTTC.

This clone was counted many times. The chain employs TRBV9 and TRBJ2-1; D perhaps matches TRBD1 (6 bases). The CDR3 consists of 14 residues. With 5 bases removed from V and 9 bases from J, the gap between germline ends came to 18 bases. Germline CDR1 reads SGDLS; CDR2 reads YYNGEE. CDR3 residues: CASSAYGGPGEQFF. CDR3 DNA sequence: TGTGCCAGCAGTGCCTATGGGGGCCCAGGTGAGCAGTTCTTC.

The V gene is TRBV27, the J gene TRBJ2-1; 8 bases agree with TRBD2. Germline loops: CDR1 MNHEY, CDR2 SMNVEV (reference sequence). V lost 4 bases, J lost 8 bases, and 13 bases stayed unmatched. This CDR3 comprises 16 residues. CDR3: CASSSATSGARDEQFF. In DNA form, the CDR3 reads TGTGCCAGCAGTTCCGCCACTAGCGGAGCCAGGGATGAGCAGTTCTTC.

This clone was seen more than once but under ten times. This chain links TRBV5-1 with TRBJ1-4, with 9 bases that match TRBD1. There are 15 residues in the CDR3. With V trimmed by 2 bases and J by 4 bases, 3 bases remained unmatched. Per the germline V gene, CDR1 is SGHRS and CDR2 is YFSETQ. CDR3 nucleotide sequence: TGCGCCAGCAGCTTCGAGGGACAGGGTAATGAAAAACTGTTTTTT. Protein product: CASSFEGQGNEKLFF.

The chain uses TRBV19 and TRBJ1-3, with 7 positions matching TRBD1. Germline V CDR1 and CDR2: LNHDA, SQIVND (reference sequence). This CDR3 comprises 14 residues. The V gene end was trimmed by 5 bases and the J gene end by 3 bases; junction bases not matched to a gene: 4. The CDR3 protein is CASSPRGLGNTIYF. The DNA for the CDR3 is TGTGCCAGTAGTCCAAGGGGGCTTGGAAACACCATATATTTT. The full variable domain, completed using reference TRBV19 and TRBJ1-3, is DGGITQSPKYLFRKEGQNVTLSCEQNLNHDAMYWYRQDPGQGLRLIYYSQIVNDFQKGDIAEGYSVSREKKESFPLTVTSAQKNPTAFYLCASSPRGLGNTIYFGEGSWLTVV.

The gene calls are TRBV20-1 and TRBJ2-7; D gene unclear. Per the germline V gene, CDR1 is DFQATT and CDR2 is SNEGSKA (reference sequence). CDR3 length: 13 residues. Deletions cut 6 bases from V and 3 bases from J, with 15 bases between. DNA of the CDR3: TGCAGTGCAAAAGACGGCAAAATCTACGAGCAGTACTTC. Amino acids: CSAKDGKIYEQYF.

This sequence joins TRBV5-1 and TRBJ2-7; D is possibly TRBD1 or TRBD2 (5 bases each). The germline V gene encodes CDR1 SGHRS and CDR2 YFSETQ. The CDR3 contains 16 residues. Trimming removed 3 bases at V and 6 bases at J, with 22 bases between. The CDR3 DNA is TGCGCCAGCAGCTCCAGGGACCAGGATGGGGCTAGCGAGCAGTACTTC. It codes for CASSSRDQDGASEQYF.

The chain carries TRBV4-2 and TRBJ1-3; weak D call: TRBD1 (5 bases). This CDR3 is built from 15 residues. V lost 0 bases and J lost 3, with 9 bases in between. Looked up from germline, CDR1 is LGHNA and CDR2 is YNFKEQ. This CDR3 reads CASSQDRQGGNTIYF. The CDR3 DNA is TGTGCCAGCAGCCAAGATAGGCAGGGTGGAAACACCATATATTTT.

This chain links TRBV20-1 with TRBJ1-2; D possibly corresponds to TRBD1 (6 bases). V lost 6 bases and J lost 3, with 11 bases in between. Looked up from germline, CDR1 is DFQATT and CDR2 is SNEGSKA (reference sequence). The CDR3 runs 12 residues. The CDR3 DNA is TGCAGTGCGGAACGGACAGACTATGGCTACACCTTC. It codes for CSAERTDYGYTF.

The chain links TRBV9 to TRBJ2-3; perhaps D is TRBD1 or TRBD2 (6 bases each). The germline V and J ends were trimmed by 1 base and 1 base, with 19 bases remaining between them. Germline V gene sequence: CDR1 SGDLS, CDR2 YYNGEE. This CDR3 spans 18 amino acids. CDR3 bases: TGTGCCAGCAGCGTATTACGGGAAGGGGGGTTAGGCACAGATACGCAGTATTTT. Its translation is CASSVLREGGLGTDTQYF.

The chain has TRBV6-1 and TRBJ2-6, with D perhaps TRBD2 (6 bases). The CDR3 totals 16 residues. Trimming pared 9 bases from V and 0 bases from J, leaving 15 bases between. Germline CDR1 and CDR2: MNHNS and SASEGT. CDR3 bases: TGTGCCAGTCAGAGCGGGCTCAGCTCTGGGGCCAACGTCCTGACTTTC. Translated, it gives CASQSGLSSGANVLTF.

This clone is deemed large. The chain combines TRBV19 with TRBJ1-1, with D possibly matching TRBD1 (5 bases). The CDR3 consists of 15 residues. V was trimmed by 5 bases and J by 5 bases, leaving 18 bases between them. Per germline, CDR1 LNHDA and CDR2 SQIVND (reference sequence). The CDR3 reads CASSPEDMGGTEAFF. The CDR3 region has the DNA TGTGCCAGTAGTCCGGAGGACATGGGGGGAACTGAAGCTTTCTTT.

This clone was seen a few times. The gene calls are TRBV12-3 or TRBV12-4 and TRBJ1-5; D unclear. The V gene lost 7 bases and the J gene lost 5 bases, with 9 bases spanning the gap. There are 12 residues in the CDR3. This chain's CDR3 is CASTRTDQPQHF. The CDR3 nucleotides are TGTGCCAGCACCCGTACAGATCAGCCCCAGCATTTT.

The chain combines TRBV9 with TRBJ2-1, with 15 positions matching TRBD2. The CDR3 sequence is 19 residues long. From germline, CDR1 is SGDLS and CDR2 YYNGEE. V was pared by 0 bases and J by 6 bases, with 10 bases of the junction left unmatched. The CDR3 bases are TGTGCCAGCAGCGTAGAAGGACTAGCGGGAGGGCAAGTTAGCAATGAGCAGTTCTTC. The encoded protein is CASSVEGLAGGQVSNEQFF.

The chain employs TRBV30 and TRBJ1-2, with a weak D call TRBD1 (5 bases). Trimming took off 0 bases at V and 5 bases at J, with 13 bases between the two ends. This CDR3 comprises 14 residues. Germline CDR1 GTSNPN, CDR2 SVGIG (reference sequence). The CDR3 protein is CAWSVSGGGYGYTF. The CDR3 nucleotides read TGTGCCTGGAGTGTTTCCGGGGGTGGGTATGGCTACACCTTC.

There are many counts of this clone. The chain carries TRBV6-4 and TRBJ2-2, with 8 bases matching TRBD2. The CDR3 is 17 residues long. The ends lost 2 bases at V and 4 bases at J; junction bases unmatched: 9. In germline, CDR1 is MRHNA, CDR2 SNTAGT. CDR3 coding DNA: TGTGCCAGCAGTGACGGGGGACTAGGGACGGGCACCGGGGAGCTGTTTTTT. Amino acid sequence: CASSDGGLGTGTGELFF.

This clone was observed a few times. This chain joins TRBV15 and TRBJ2-2, with 10 bases fitting TRBD1. In germline, CDR1 is LNHNV, CDR2 YYDKDF (reference sequence). The CDR3 loop spans 17 amino acids. After removal of 3 bases from V and 1 base from J, the junction contained 5 bases not matched to a gene. The CDR3 loop reads CATSRDRGGWNTGELFF. CDR3 sequence (DNA): TGTGCCACCAGCAGGGACAGGGGGGGGTGGAACACCGGGGAGCTGTTTTTT. The entire variable domain, with the rest obtained from reference TRBV15 and TRBJ2-2, is as follows: DAMVIQNPRYQVTQFGKPVTLSCSQTLNHNVMYWYQQKSSQAPKLLFHYYDKDFNNEADTPDNFQSRRPNTSFCFLDIRSPGLGDTAMYLCATSRDRGGWNTGELFFGEGSRLTVL.

CDR3 amino acids: CASSFSAGWDSYEQYF. CDR3 sequence (DNA): TGTGCCAGCAGCTTTTCCGCCGGGTGGGATTCCTACGAGCAGTACTTC. V is TRBV11-2 and J is TRBJ2-7; D is unresolved. In germline, CDR1 is SGHAT, CDR2 FQNNGV. V was clipped by 3 bases and J by 1 base, with 16 bases between them. This CDR3 contains 16 residues. The full variable domain, its missing parts supplied by reference TRBV11-2 and TRBJ2-7, is EAGVAQSPRYKIIEKRQSVAFWCNPISGHATLYWYQQILGQGPKLLIQFQNNGVVDDSQLPKDRFSAERLKGVDSTLKIQPAKLEDSAVYLCASSFSAGWDSYEQYFGPGTRLTVT.

This chain links TRBV19 with TRBJ2-1; 7 positions match TRBD1. The germline V gene encodes CDR1 LNHDA and CDR2 SQIVND (reference sequence). This CDR3 spans 19 amino acids. V was pared by 3 bases and J by 4 bases, with 18 bases of the junction left unmatched. The CDR3 DNA sequence: TGTGCCAGTAGTATCGAATCACAGGGGATCCTCTCAGGTTACAATGAGCAGTTCTTC. It is translated as CASSIESQGILSGYNEQFF.